This paragraph covers one T cell receptor beta chain sequence. This sample is part of a study of blood T cell repertoires in COVID-19. Looking at the study overall: PBMCs, B-cell-depleted T cells, or T cells provided the cDNA or gDNA that made up the material.

This CDR3 is built from 13 residues. V was clipped by 6 bases and J by 3 bases; unmatched bases: 3. CDR1 ENHRY and CDR2 SYGVKD come from the germline V gene. Cohort placement rested on clinical history that participants reported themselves. In the original analysis: Amplified reference gene primers provided the basis for estimating nucleated cell counts. Clones were read by immunoSEQ multiplex PCR, and TCRdb kept only the in-frame ones, dropping some. The DNA gave D and trimming, while V, J and clone size come from that table. The sample has about 200,000 clones, around 90% seen once. The chain has TRBV10-3 and TRBJ2-5; TRBD1 matches at 8 bases. The sequence came from a woman in her late teens or twenties who had recovered from COVID-19. The sequenced sample consisted of PBMCs or T cells enriched from blood (not recorded which). The CDR3 region is CAIRRTGKETQYF. The CDR3 DNA is TGTGCCATCAGGCGGACAGGGAAAGAGACCCAGTACTTC.